This T cell receptor beta chain was captured in a study of long-term antiretroviral therapy in people with HIV. General observations from the study: Blood was collected between about 2003 and 2017, possibly under older ART regimens.

Points on this clone: Its specificity is not known.

One or more pre-ART and two or more post-ART PBMC samples were available from each donor. Treated in the United States were all of the participants with HIV. CDR3 length equals 13 residues. The germline CDR1 and CDR2 sequences are SGDLS and YYNGEE. V was clipped by 1 base and J by 6 bases, with 11 bases between them. Investigators performed immunoSEQ version v3.0 at survey level. Only in-frame clones appear in the TCRdb table, and some are missing; sequencing was by immunoSEQ multiplex PCR. The sample lists 15,000 or so clones, about 87% occurring once. The chain links TRBV9 to TRBJ2-7; the D gene is possibly TRBD2 (5 bases). Sequencing was performed on unsorted PBMCs, taken 2.1 years after starting antiretroviral therapy. This receptor was taken from a woman aged 40 to 50 with HIV. The CDR3 loop reads CASSVPGSPEQYF. The CDR3 nucleotides are TGTGCCAGCAGCGTACCGGGGTCCCCCGAGCAGTACTTC.